This T cell receptor (beta chain) was recovered during a study of blood T cell repertoires in COVID-19. Looking at the study overall: Some COVID-19 samples were acute and others convalescent; all came from the United States, Italy and Spain. T cells, B-cell-depleted T cells, or PBMCs supplied cDNA or gDNA.

For this clone: In the same sample, other DNA sequences code for this CDR3.

In germline, CDR1 is ENHRY, CDR2 SYGVKD. The CDR3 sequence is 13 residues long. V was pared by 3 bases and J by 5 bases, with 7 bases between. Original handling: The authors estimated nucleated cell counts from reference gene primer amplification. The assay was immunoSEQ multiplex PCR, and TCRdb's table has in-frame clones only and misses some. V and J calls and clone size follow that table, whereas D and trimming were derived from the DNA. The sample has 110,000 to 150,000 clones; approximately 85% are singletons. The sequenced sample consisted of peripheral blood. The clonotype was recovered from a man aged 70-80 years with acute or convalescent COVID-19. This chain uses TRBV10-3 with TRBJ1-4; the D gene is possibly TRBD1 (5 bases). DNA for the CDR3: TGTGCCATCAGTGATGGGGCGAATGAAAAACTGTTTTTT. As protein: CAISDGANEKLFF.